Shown below are 18 T cell receptor beta chains from a single sample sequenced in a study of Graves' ophthalmopathy and Graves' hyperthyroidism. Amplification targeted the TCR beta CDR3 regions, with RNA transcripts as the source material. Second-round multiplex PCR came after a first-round RT-PCR that employed HTBI primers. TCRdb passed the multiplex PCR reads through MiXCR, listing each CDR3 protein once. The repertoire has about 590,000 distinct CDR3 sequences, approximately 35% of them found once; the top ten carry 4% to 5%. Source material: peripheral blood or thyroid tissue (not recorded which). Receptors originate from an adult man with Graves' hyperthyroidism.

This clonotype came up many times. The chain employs TRBV20-1 and TRBJ1-5; 9 positions agree with TRBD1. V was clipped by 4 bases and J by 6 bases; unmatched bases: 10. This CDR3 comprises 15 residues. Germline assignment: CDR1 DFQATT and CDR2 SNEGSKA (reference sequence). CDR3 loop: CSAITGTGGVQPQHF. The CDR3 nucleotides read TGCAGTGCTATCACCGGTACAGGGGGCGTTCAGCCCCAGCATTTT.

The chain combines TRBV9 with TRBJ2-5; 9 nucleotides line up with TRBD1. The J call may not be correct, given that the DNA end is closer to TRBJ2-7. Germline V gives CDR1 SGDLS, CDR2 YYNGEE. The CDR3 is made up of 15 amino acids. The CDR3 coding sequence is TGTGCCAGCAGCGTTAGGACAGGGGCTCCCTACGAGCAGTACTTC. This translates into CASSVRTGAPYEQYF.

About this clonotype itself: A clone one base away is much larger, so this may be a read error. The chain recombines TRBV24-1 with TRBJ1-1; D remains ambiguous. CDR1 KGHDR and CDR2 SFDVKD come from the germline V gene. V was shortened by 4 bases and J by 3 bases, with 5 bases between the two germline ends. This CDR3 is 12 amino acids long. In DNA form, the CDR3 reads TGTGCCACCAGTGACTCCGACACTGAAGCTTTCTTT. Its translation is CATSDSDTEAFF.

The chain links TRBV10-1 to TRBJ2-7; 9 bases agree with TRBD2. Trimming cost V 1 base and J 7 bases; bases outside gene matches: 11. The CDR3 runs to 16 residues. Germline V lookup: CDR1 WNHNN, CDR2 SYGVQD (reference sequence). CDR3 amino acids: CASSELTVAGVKEQYF. In DNA form, the CDR3 reads TGCGCCAGCAGTGAGTTGACGGTAGCGGGAGTGAAAGAGCAGTACTTC.

This clonotype was observed a few times. CDR3 nucleotide sequence: TGCGCCAGCAGCCAAGCCCGCGGAAACACTGAAGCTTTCTTT. This gives the protein CASSQARGNTEAFF. V usage is TRBV4-1 and J usage is TRBJ1-1; D remains unclear. V was pared by 1 base and J by 2 bases, with 8 bases between. Germline-derived CDR1 and CDR2 are MGHRA and YSYEKL. This CDR3 region has 14 residues.

The rearrangement joins TRBV24-1 to TRBJ2-3; perhaps TRBD1 as D (7 bases). Trimming left V 4 bases short and J 2 bases short, with 15 bases between. The germline gives CDR1 KGHDR, CDR2 SFDVKD. This CDR3 spans 16 amino acids. Here the CDR3 DNA reads TGTGCCACCAGTGACCCCAGGGGGGTCTTCACAGATACGCAGTATTTT. Translating gives CATSDPRGVFTDTQYF.

This clonotype was seen at least ten times. The CDR3 DNA reads TGTGCCAGCAGCTCGGGACAGTACAATGAGCAGTTCTTC. Translation: CASSSGQYNEQFF. The chain combines TRBV7-8 with TRBJ2-1, with 7 bases fitting TRBD1. In germline, CDR1 is SGHVS, CDR2 FQNEAQ. CDR3 length: 13 residues. Trimming cost V 4 bases and J 4 bases; bases outside gene matches: 1.

This clonotype was detected once. This may stem from a read error, because a much larger clone lies one nucleotide away. This chain joins TRBV2 and TRBJ2-7; D gene uncertain. Germline assignment: CDR1 SNHLY and CDR2 FYNNEI. CDR3 length: 14 amino acids. The chain's CDR3 is CASSLDGFSHEQYF. In nucleotides, the CDR3 is TGTGCCAGCAGCTTGGACGGCTTCTCCCACGAGCAGTACTTC.

Details on this clonotype: It is likely a read error, because the conserved phenylalanine at the end of the CDR3 is missing. The DNA is omitted, as the CDR3 cannot be located on it reliably, and the CDR3 follows TCRdb's listing. The chain links TRBV6-1 to TRBJ2-5; whether TRBD1, the table's D call, matches the DNA was not checked. Inclusive of both ends, the CDR3 amounts to 15 amino acids. The germline gives CDR1 MNHNS, CDR2 SASEGT. CDR3 amino acids: CASSYESRVGGVPLL.

Remarks on this clonotype: The junction departs from the called germline gene at one end, perhaps through a read error. The rearrangement links TRBV12-3 or TRBV12-4 to TRBJ2-7; 8 bases match TRBD1. The CDR3 is 13 amino acids. CDR3 sequence reads: CASSHGTGYEQYF. CDR3 DNA: TGCGCCAGCAGCCACGGGACAGGCTACGAGCAGTACTTC.

This clonotype was observed a handful of times. The chain carries TRBV4-1 and TRBJ1-3; possible D gene TRBD1, 5 bases. This CDR3 has 17 amino acids. From germline, CDR1 is MGHRA and CDR2 YSYEKL. Trimming stripped 6 bases from V and 0 bases from J, with 18 bases between. CDR3 region: CASSTTTDRSSGNTIYF. DNA of the CDR3: TGCGCCAGCAGTACTACAACCGACAGAAGCTCTGGAAACACCATATATTTT.

The rearrangement links TRBV10-3 to TRBJ2-7; no clear D gene. This CDR3 is built from 15 residues. The germline V gene encodes CDR1 ENHRY and CDR2 SYGVKD. Trimming took 2 bases from V and 1 from J, leaving 12 bases between them. Here the CDR3 reads CAISENRALSYEQYF. CDR3 nucleotides: TGTGCCATCAGTGAGAACCGGGCTCTTTCCTACGAGCAGTACTTC.

This clonotype appeared many times. The rearrangement uses TRBV25-1 and TRBJ1-2; D unresolved. This CDR3 contains 13 residues. Per the germline V gene, CDR1 is MGHDK and CDR2 is SYGVNS. V lost 3 bases, J lost 8 bases, and 13 bases lay in between. The chain's CDR3 is CASSEQRLGGYTF. The CDR3 coding sequence is TGTGCCAGCAGTGAGCAGCGTTTAGGAGGCTACACCTTC.

In this sample, this clonotype turned up many times. The V call is TRBV5-8, the J call TRBJ1-5, with unresolved D. V shed 2 bases and J shed 3 bases, with 9 bases lying between them. CDR1 and CDR2 from the germline V gene are SGHTS and YDEGEE. This CDR3 spans 14 amino acids. CDR3: CASSFQGTNQPQHF. The CDR3 DNA sequence: TGTGCCAGCAGCTTCCAAGGAACCAATCAGCCCCAGCATTTT.

In this sample, this clonotype turned up many times. This sequence joins TRBV4-2 and TRBJ1-2; 12 positions agree with TRBD1. The germline gives CDR1 LGHNA, CDR2 YNFKEQ. The CDR3 is made up of 13 amino acids. This CDR3 reads CATSGTGGGGYTF. The CDR3, as DNA: TGTGCTACCTCCGGGACAGGGGGCGGTGGCTACACCTTC.

The rearrangement links TRBV19 to TRBJ2-3; 10 bases are shared with TRBD1. The junction had 9 bases not matched to a gene; V was cut back by 8 bases and J by 4 bases. The length of the CDR3 is 15 residues. The germline gives CDR1 LNHDA, CDR2 SQIVND (reference sequence). CDR3 region: CASRTLGTGADTQYF. The DNA of the CDR3 is TGTGCCAGTCGAACTCTCGGGACAGGGGCAGATACGCAGTATTTT.

This clonotype was found a few times. This chain links TRBV3-1 with TRBJ2-7; 12 bases agree with TRBD2. CDR1 is LGHDT, CDR2 YNNKEL, per germline (reference sequence). V lost 2 bases, J lost 5 bases, and 4 bases stayed unmatched. The CDR3 is 15 amino acids. The CDR3 nucleotides are TGTGCCAGCAGCCAATCACTAGCGGGGGGCGACGAGCAGTACTTC. Translating it yields CASSQSLAGGDEQYF.

This sequence joins TRBV7-9 and TRBJ1-1; no definite D call. CDR3 length: 15 residues. CDR1 is SEHNR, CDR2 FQNEAQ, per germline (reference sequence). Between the trimmed V and J ends, which lost 6 bases and 10 bases, there was a span of 24 bases. The DNA for the CDR3 is TGTGCCAGCAGGGGTTCCCCAGGCGCCCTTGATGGAGCTTTCTTT. Its translation is CASRGSPGALDGAFF.